A selection of T cell receptor beta chains follows, all from one sample in a study of blood T cell repertoires in COVID-19. Assay: immunoSEQ multiplex PCR; the TCRdb copy retains only in-frame clones and omits some. This table holds 180,000 or so clones, about 80% found once. The source material was PBMCs or T cells enriched from blood (not recorded which). Receptor source: a man between 60 and 75 years old who had been exposed to COVID-19. The CDR3 runs from the conserved cysteine through the conserved F or W. D genes are given only for firm matches. Rows may omit the clone size; those that give it use once, few, many or a size class.

v_call: TRBV3-1/TRBV3-2; clone_size: few; j_call: TRBJ1-1; d_call: .; cdr3_aa: CASSEQGRVTEAFF; cdr3_nt: TGTGCCAGCAGCGAACAGGGACGCGTGACTGAAGCTTTCTTT
v_call: TRBV7-9; clone_size: .; j_call: TRBJ2-3; d_call: TRBD2; cdr3_aa: CASSSYLAGGWADTQYF; cdr3_nt: TGTGCCAGCAGTTCCTACTTAGCGGGAGGTTGGGCAGATACGCAGTATTTT
v_call: TRBV5-4; clone_size: .; j_call: TRBJ2-7; d_call: TRBD1; cdr3_aa: CASSLSSGQGAWEQYF; cdr3_nt: TGTGCCAGCAGCTTGTCGTCGGGACAGGGGGCCTGGGAGCAGTACTTC
v_call: TRBV19; clone_size: .; j_call: TRBJ2-3; d_call: .; cdr3_aa: CASSVRSSTDTQYF; cdr3_nt: TGTGCCAGTAGTGTTCGTTCTAGCACAGATACGCAGTATTTT
v_call: TRBV29-1; clone_size: .; j_call: TRBJ2-6; d_call: .; cdr3_aa: CSVETRGVNGANVLTF; cdr3_nt: TGCAGCGTTGAGACCAGGGGCGTGAATGGGGCCAACGTCCTGACTTTC
v_call: TRBV15; clone_size: .; j_call: TRBJ2-1; d_call: .; cdr3_aa: CATSRDLTSGTNEQFF; cdr3_nt: TGTGCCACCAGCAGAGATCTCACCAGCGGGACAAATGAGCAGTTCTTC
v_call: TRBV28; clone_size: .; j_call: TRBJ1-2; d_call: .; cdr3_aa: CASSLLGARDYGYTF; cdr3_nt: TGTGCCAGCAGTTTATTGGGGGCGCGGGACTATGGCTACACCTTC
v_call: TRBV27; clone_size: .; j_call: TRBJ1-6; d_call: TRBD1; cdr3_aa: CASRTDRLLYNSPLHF; cdr3_nt: TGTGCCAGCAGGACGGACAGGCTGCTTTATAATTCACCCCTCCACTTT
v_call: TRBV6-1; clone_size: .; j_call: TRBJ2-1; d_call: TRBD2; cdr3_aa: CASSEQAGGSYNEQFF; cdr3_nt: TGTGCCAGCAGTGAACAGGCTGGCGGGAGCTATAATGAGCAGTTCTTC
v_call: TRBV6-1; clone_size: .; j_call: TRBJ1-2; d_call: .; cdr3_aa: CASSENGEANYGYTF; cdr3_nt: TGTGCCAGCAGTGAAAATGGGGAGGCAAACTATGGCTACACCTTC
v_call: TRBV24-1; clone_size: once; j_call: TRBJ2-3; d_call: .; cdr3_aa: CATSGTPSTDTQYF; cdr3_nt: TGTGCCACCTCCGGGACTCCTAGCACAGATACGCAGTATTTT
v_call: TRBV6-5; clone_size: .; j_call: TRBJ1-2; d_call: .; cdr3_aa: CASRKTGTNYGYTF; cdr3_nt: TGTGCCAGCAGAAAGACAGGCACAAACTATGGCTACACCTTC
v_call: TRBV7-9; clone_size: few; j_call: TRBJ2-1; d_call: TRBD2; cdr3_aa: CASSPPRTRLYEQFF; cdr3_nt: TGTGCCAGCAGCCCCCCCCGGACTAGGTTGTATGAGCAGTTCTTC
v_call: TRBV9; clone_size: few; j_call: TRBJ2-3; d_call: TRBD1; cdr3_aa: CASSNLGARGLSTDTQYF; cdr3_nt: TGTGCCAGCAGCAATTTGGGGGCCAGGGGGTTAAGCACAGATACGCAGTATTTT
v_call: TRBV11-3; clone_size: .; j_call: TRBJ1-4; d_call: .; cdr3_aa: CASSLWGPNEKLFF; cdr3_nt: TGTGCCAGCAGCTTATGGGGGCCCAATGAAAAACTGTTTTTT
v_call: TRBV7-2; clone_size: .; j_call: TRBJ2-7; d_call: TRBD2; cdr3_aa: CASSLVAGSSYEQYF; cdr3_nt: TGTGCCAGCAGCTTAGTAGCGGGAAGCTCCTACGAGCAGTACTTC
v_call: TRBV29-1; clone_size: few; j_call: TRBJ2-5; d_call: .; cdr3_aa: CSVGEVETQYF; cdr3_nt: TGCAGCGTGGGGGAGGTAGAGACCCAGTACTTC
v_call: TRBV6-2/TRBV6-3; clone_size: .; j_call: TRBJ2-3; d_call: TRBD2; cdr3_aa: CASSYPTLSGRSVADTQYF; cdr3_nt: TGTGCCAGCAGTTACCCAACCCTTAGCGGGAGGTCGGTGGCAGATACGCAGTATTTT
v_call: TRBV7-4; clone_size: .; j_call: TRBJ2-2; d_call: .; cdr3_aa: CASSSTPGGDPTGELFF; cdr3_nt: TGTGCCAGCAGCTCGACCCCTGGTGGAGATCCGACCGGGGAGCTGTTTTTT
v_call: TRBV7-8; clone_size: .; j_call: TRBJ2-7; d_call: TRBD2; cdr3_aa: CASSLTGTSGTEAHEQYF; cdr3_nt: TGTGCCAGCAGCTTGACCGGGACTAGCGGGACGGAGGCCCACGAGCAGTACTTC
v_call: TRBV5-6; clone_size: .; j_call: TRBJ2-7; d_call: .; cdr3_aa: CASSNYRHSYEQYF; cdr3_nt: TGTGCCAGCAGCAACTACCGGCACTCCTACGAGCAGTACTTC
v_call: TRBV5-4; clone_size: .; j_call: TRBJ1-4; d_call: .; cdr3_aa: CASREEVANEKLFF; cdr3_nt: TGTGCCAGCAGGGAAGAGGTAGCTAATGAAAAACTGTTTTTT
v_call: TRBV7-9; clone_size: .; j_call: TRBJ1-2; d_call: .; cdr3_aa: CASSLAGSNYGYTF; cdr3_nt: TGTGCCAGCAGCTTAGCGGGCAGTAACTATGGCTACACCTTC
v_call: TRBV9; clone_size: .; j_call: TRBJ2-6; d_call: .; cdr3_aa: CASSETFSGANVLTF; cdr3_nt: TGTGCCAGCAGCGAAACATTCTCTGGGGCCAACGTCCTGACTTTC
v_call: TRBV6-2/TRBV6-3; clone_size: .; j_call: TRBJ2-1; d_call: TRBD2; cdr3_aa: CASSGLAGAYNEQFF; cdr3_nt: TGTGCCAGCAGTGGACTAGCGGGGGCCTACAATGAGCAGTTCTTC
v_call: TRBV28; clone_size: .; j_call: TRBJ1-1; d_call: .; cdr3_aa: CASSLGLGEAFF; cdr3_nt: TGTGCCAGCAGTCTGGGCCTCGGGGAGGCTTTCTTT
v_call: TRBV29-1; clone_size: .; j_call: TRBJ1-1; d_call: .; cdr3_aa: CSVVIELNTEAFF; cdr3_nt: TGCAGCGTTGTAATCGAGTTGAACACTGAAGCTTTCTTT
v_call: TRBV5-4; clone_size: .; j_call: TRBJ2-5; d_call: .; cdr3_aa: CASSFDPRGTQYF; cdr3_nt: TGTGCCAGCAGCTTTGACCCCCGGGGGACCCAGTACTTC
v_call: TRBV19; clone_size: few; j_call: TRBJ2-7; d_call: TRBD2; cdr3_aa: CASRLAGDYEQYF; cdr3_nt: TGTGCCAGTAGACTAGCGGGGGACTACGAGCAGTACTTC
v_call: TRBV19; clone_size: .; j_call: TRBJ2-3; d_call: .; cdr3_aa: CASMPGFTLSNTQYF; cdr3_nt: TGTGCCAGTATGCCGGGATTTACCCTGAGTAATACGCAGTATTTT
v_call: TRBV28; clone_size: .; j_call: TRBJ1-2; d_call: TRBD1; cdr3_aa: CASSLEPGQGVQDYGYTF; cdr3_nt: TGTGCCAGCAGTTTAGAACCGGGACAGGGGGTTCAGGACTATGGCTACACCTTC
v_call: TRBV7-2; clone_size: .; j_call: TRBJ2-2; d_call: TRBD2; cdr3_aa: CASSLLAGPGELFF; cdr3_nt: TGTGCCAGCAGCTTGTTAGCGGGTCCCGGGGAGCTGTTTTTT
v_call: TRBV7-3; clone_size: .; j_call: TRBJ2-2; d_call: .; cdr3_aa: CASSFGGSNTGELFF; cdr3_nt: TGTGCCAGCAGCTTTGGCGGGTCGAACACCGGGGAGCTGTTTTTT
v_call: TRBV5-1; clone_size: .; j_call: TRBJ1-1; d_call: TRBD1; cdr3_aa: CASSLRIQGAWNTEAFF; cdr3_nt: TGCGCCAGCAGCTTGCGGATTCAGGGGGCCTGGAACACTGAAGCTTTCTTT
v_call: TRBV29-1; clone_size: .; j_call: TRBJ2-5; d_call: .; cdr3_aa: CSVASASEGTQYF; cdr3_nt: TGCAGCGTTGCATCCGCATCTGAGGGGACCCAGTACTTC
v_call: TRBV3-1/TRBV3-2; clone_size: once; j_call: TRBJ1-6; d_call: .; cdr3_aa: CASSQGTVGFQGPLHF; cdr3_nt: TGTGCCAGCAGCCAAGGGACAGTTGGATTCCAAGGGCCCCTCCACTTT
v_call: TRBV7-3; clone_size: .; j_call: TRBJ2-2; d_call: .; cdr3_aa: CASSLNPPGSPNTGELFF; cdr3_nt: TGTGCCAGCAGCTTAAATCCCCCCGGGAGCCCGAACACCGGGGAGCTGTTTTTT
v_call: TRBV5-4; clone_size: .; j_call: TRBJ1-5; d_call: TRBD1; cdr3_aa: CASSLFGDSQPQHF; cdr3_nt: TGTGCCAGCAGCTTGTTCGGGGACAGTCAGCCCCAGCATTTT
v_call: TRBV9; clone_size: .; j_call: TRBJ1-1; d_call: TRBD1; cdr3_aa: CASSPGTGGDTEAFF; cdr3_nt: TGTGCCAGCAGCCCCGGGACAGGGGGGGACACTGAAGCTTTCTTT
v_call: TRBV5-1; clone_size: .; j_call: TRBJ1-1; d_call: TRBD1; cdr3_aa: CASSLGDRGGTEAFF; cdr3_nt: TGCGCCAGCAGCCTTGGGGACAGGGGCGGCACTGAAGCTTTCTTT